Sequencing of this TCR beta chain was carried out in a study of blood T cell repertoires in COVID-19. For the study at large: From T cells, B-cell-depleted T cells, or PBMCs came the material, which was cDNA or gDNA.

V was cut by 4 bases and J by 6 bases, with 21 bases left in between. The CDR3 consists of 16 residues. Germline loops: CDR1 SGHAT, CDR2 FQNNGV. Per the authors' pipeline: By means of reference gene primer amplification, nucleated cell counts were estimated. Clones were read by immunoSEQ multiplex PCR, and TCRdb kept only the in-frame ones, dropping some. The D gene and trimming were derived from the DNA, and the V and J assignments and clone size from that table. The sample carries under 350,000 clones, approximately 83% recorded once. This chain joins TRBV11-2 and TRBJ1-1; the D is unclear. Material for sequencing was peripheral blood. The receptor's source is a woman between 65 and 79 years old with acute or convalescent COVID-19. The CDR3 DNA is TGTGCCAGCAGCTCCCTGGGCCCGAGAAGGTTTGCTGAAGCTTTCTTT. Amino acid sequence: CASSSLGPRRFAEAFF.